This T cell receptor beta chain was identified during a study of T cell repertoires in cytomegalovirus infection. Comment on this clonotype: Its antigen remains unknown.

Study findings and constraints: The ex vivo response was dominated by HLA-C-restricted CMV-specific TCR beta clonotypes.

TCRdb called the reads again in MiXCR, with one record for every CDR3 protein. The repertoire holds approximately 550,000 distinct CDR3 sequences, with approximately 15% as singletons. Sequencing used CD8+ T cells from PBMCs. This receptor was obtained from a human donor in good health (CMV status not recorded). Some clones in this sample may be carry-over from other donors' samples.

The CDR3 coding sequence is TGTGCCAGCAGTTTAGAAGCTAATTCACCCCTCCACTTT. Translating it yields CASSLEANSPLHF. The J gene is TRBJ1-6, the V gene TRBV6-2 or TRBV6-3; D gene ambiguous. Germline assignment: CDR1 MNHEY and CDR2 SVGEGT. The CDR3 length is 13 residues. Trimming removed 4 bases at V and 6 bases at J, with 7 bases between.